Sequencing of this T cell receptor (beta chain) was carried out in a study of blood T cells in healthy people across ages. The study's findings and limits: Roughly linearly, TCR beta diversity per million T cells fell as age increased.

For the second PCR, which ran for roughly 6 to 12 cycles, a sample-barcoded 5' primer and a J-beta primer mix were used. TCRdb reanalysed the 5' RACE reads using MiXCR and keeps one entry per CDR3 protein. The sample has roughly 1,500,000 distinct CDR3 sequences, around 35% seen once. J gave up 7 bases and V 8 bases, and 8 bases lay outside the gene matches. Per the germline V gene, CDR1 is MDHEN and CDR2 is SYDVKM. The CDR3 totals 13 residues. Concerning this clonotype itself: What it recognizes is unknown.

The gene calls are TRBV28 and TRBJ1-2; TRBD1 aligns across 9 bases. This clonotype was sampled from a woman in her thirties in good health. Specimen: blood. The CDR3 spells CASERGQGSGYTF. The DNA of the CDR3 is TGTGCCAGCGAGCGGGGACAGGGAAGTGGCTACACCTTC.